This T cell receptor (beta chain) originates from a study of PD-1 blockade in classical Hodgkin lymphoma. Study summary: Intravenous nivolumab at 3 mg/kg was given to patients every 2 weeks. Study-level results: Relapsed/refractory patients reportedly had the lowest baseline TCR diversity, below newly diagnosed patients, who were below healthy donors. The diversity seen at baseline in complete responders resembled that of newly diagnosed patients.

All trial patients relapsed after autologous stem cell transplantation. Libraries were prepared by immunoSEQ multiplex PCR; TCRdb keeps only in-frame clonotypes and omits some of them. Here the sample spans about 14,000 clones, around 82% being singletons. This CDR3 contains 16 residues. Per germline, CDR1 MNHNS and CDR2 SASEGT. Trimming took 3 bases from V and 5 from J, leaving 19 bases between them. On this clone itself: Its matching antigen is unknown.

The receptor was isolated from a human donor with classical Hodgkin lymphoma. The rearrangement joins TRBV6-1 to TRBJ1-1, with a weak D call TRBD1 (6 bases). The material sequenced was peripheral blood mononuclear cells (PBMCs), taken before the second cycle of nivolumab. The CDR3 sequence: CASSEGVGRGRTEAFF. CDR3 bases: TGTGCCAGCAGTGAGGGTGTCGGGAGGGGGAGAACTGAAGCTTTCTTT.